This record looks at one TCR beta chain sequence and its context. Antigen: not known. The data derive from a study of cytomegalovirus exposure and HLA in healthy donors. This CDR3 has 14 amino acids. Trimming shortened V by 2 bases and J by 5 bases, and 14 bases separated the two germline ends. CDR1 and CDR2 (germline): SGHRS, YFSETQ. The PCR ran on 60 Vbeta and 13 Jbeta primers. Repertoires were generated with immunoSEQ multiplex PCR, while TCRdb's copy carries only in-frame clones and drops some. The data contain about 180,000 clones, roughly four fifths of them singletons. Study outcomes and limitations: A later examination showed that TCR association rates differed by HLA locus, with DRB1 most and HLA-C fewest.

This sequence was found in a girl aged 5-17 years in good health and CMV-seropositive. The chain recombines TRBV5-1 with TRBJ2-7, with D perhaps matching TRBD1 (6 bases). Sequencing input: PBMCs. The CDR3 is CASSLQGPRNEQYF. CDR3 in DNA: TGCGCCAGCAGCTTACAGGGTCCCCGGAACGAGCAGTACTTC.